This passage covers 5 T cell receptor beta chains from one sample sequenced in a study of T cells in women clearing cervical HPV infection (dated by TCRdb to the late 2010s). The receptor library was made with the immunoSEQ multiplex PCR assay. The table comes from immuneACCESS by way of TCRdb, which keeps in-frame sequences with V and J called. Part of the clones is missing from these tables; in studies checked, under half for an unresolved V gene and the rest for unknown reasons. This sample's table contains roughly 20,000 clones. Of the sample, 4.5% to 6% falls within the top ten clones. Material: blood buffy coat. The receptors shown here come from a woman aged 18 to 69 with a cervical HPV16 infection that either progressed to CIN3+ or cleared (not recorded which).

Turning to this clone: The sequence runs out 3 residues before the end of the CDR3; the remainder is reconstructed from the germline J gene. The chain uses TRBV30 and TRBJ2-5; weak D call: TRBD1 (5 bases). Germline V lookup: CDR1 GTSNPN, CDR2 SVGIG (reference sequence). Trimming took 2 bases from V and 2 from J, leaving 6 bases between them. The CDR3 consists of 12 residues. This CDR3 is CAWSSGQETQYF. Incomplete CDR3 DNA: TGTGCCTGGAGTTCAGGGCAAGAGACC.

Points on this clone: The read finishes 3 residues shy of the CDR3 end, and the germline J gene is used to complete it. The chain recombines TRBV10-3 with TRBJ1-2, with 9 bases that match TRBD1. CDR1 ENHRY and CDR2 SYGVKD come from the germline V gene. This CDR3 is 13 amino acids long. With V trimmed by 6 bases and J by 7 bases, 6 bases remained unmatched. The CDR3: CAIRGTGISGYTF. The sequenced CDR3 bases are TGTGCCATCAGGGGGACAGGGATATCTGGC.

As regards this clone: The sequence runs out 3 residues before the end of the CDR3; the remainder is reconstructed from the germline J gene. The V gene is TRBV7-2, the J gene TRBJ2-3; D might be TRBD2 (6 bases). CDR1 and CDR2 (germline): SGHTA, FQGNSA. V gave up 5 bases and J gave up 7 bases, with 19 bases separating them. This CDR3 is built from 15 residues. This CDR3 reads CASSPGRAGLNTQYF. The CDR3 DNA, read in part, is TGTGCCAGCAGCCCCGGGCGGGCGGGGTTGAATACG.

With respect to this clone: Read data end 3 residues before the CDR3 end; the end is taken from the germline J gene. V gene TRBV30 combines with J gene TRBJ1-4; D might be TRBD1 (5 bases). In germline, CDR1 is GTSNPN, CDR2 SVGIG (reference sequence). The CDR3 covers 13 residues. The part of the CDR3 DNA that was read is TGTGCCTGGAGGGAGGGGAACAATTCACCA. Translating it yields CAWREGNNSP. The whole CDR3 protein reads CAWREGNNSPLFF.

Notes on this clone: The CDR3 end falls 3 residues outside the read, so it is completed with the germline J gene. V gene TRBV6-2 or TRBV6-3 combines with J gene TRBJ2-7; D might be TRBD2 (6 bases). V dropped 4 bases and J dropped 5 bases, with 24 bases sitting between them. The CDR3 runs 17 residues. From germline, CDR1 is MNHEY and CDR2 SVGEGT. CDR3 DNA (partial): TGTGCCAGCAGTTTAGGCTGGGAGAAGGGACTGTCCGACGAG. Encoded protein: CASSLGWEKGLSDE. The full-length CDR3 reads as CASSLGWEKGLSDEQYF.